The rows below give T cell receptor beta chains drawn from one sample of a study of blood T cells in healthy people across ages. Each CDR3 protein is one row after TCRdb ran MiXCR on the 5' RACE reads. The table lists around 850,000 distinct CDR3 sequences, roughly 40% of them singletons. Sequencing input: blood. Source of these receptors: a man aged 18 to 30 in good health. Both conserved end residues are part of each CDR3. A D gene is named only where the DNA matches it firmly. Clone size is given for some rows only: seen once, a few or many times, or a class if the clone is expanded.

clone_size j_call d_call v_call cdr3_aa cdr3_nt
NA TRBJ2-1 NA TRBV7-2 CASSLGEENNEQFF TGTGCCAGCAGCTTAGGTGAAGAGAACAATGAGCAGTTCTTC
many TRBJ2-1 TRBD2 TRBV5-1 CASSLPVAGGNEQFF TGCGCCAGCAGCTTGCCCGTAGCGGGGGGAAATGAGCAGTTCTTC
NA TRBJ1-1 TRBD1 TRBV7-2 CASSSSSTGFTEAFF TGTGCCAGCAGCTCCTCCTCGACAGGGTTTACTGAAGCTTTCTTT
NA TRBJ2-7 NA TRBV6-5 CASSYRAGEQYF TGTGCCAGCAGTTACAGGGCTGGCGAGCAGTACTTC
NA TRBJ1-1 NA TRBV5-1 CASGPGGGWNTEAFF TGCGCCAGCGGACCGGGGGGGGGCTGGAACACTGAAGCTTTCTTT
NA TRBJ1-2 NA TRBV9 CASSVDSGSTYGYTF TGTGCCAGCAGCGTAGACTCCGGGTCCACCTATGGCTACACCTTC
NA TRBJ1-1 NA TRBV9 CASIVGVNTEAFF TGTGCCAGCATCGTAGGGGTGAACACTGAAGCTTTCTTT
NA TRBJ1-4 TRBD1 TRBV25-1 CASGPGQNNEELFF TGTGCCAGCGGACCGGGACAGAATAATGAAGAACTGTTTTTT
few TRBJ2-2 NA TRBV12-3/TRBV12-4 CASSLVRVGTGELFF TGTGCCAGCAGTTTGGTCAGGGTTGGGACCGGGGAGCTGTTTTTT
NA TRBJ2-2 NA TRBV15 CATSLANTGELFF TGTGCCACCAGTCTCGCGAACACCGGGGAGCTGTTTTTT
NA TRBJ2-3 TRBD2 TRBV6-2/TRBV6-3 CASTVGGAVNTQYF TGTGCCAGCACTGTCGGGGGGGCCGTGAATACGCAGTATTTT
NA TRBJ2-1 NA TRBV12-3/TRBV12-4 CASSPILKEQFF TGTGCCAGCAGCCCCATTTTAAAGGAGCAGTTCTTC
NA TRBJ2-3 NA TRBV12-3/TRBV12-4 CASSLEYAGADTQYF TGTGCCAGCAGTTTAGAGTACGCCGGAGCAGATACGCAGTATTTT
NA TRBJ2-7 TRBD1 TRBV7-2 CASSLTAPGTGAYEQYF TGTGCCAGCAGCTTAACCGCCCCCGGGACAGGGGCCTATGAGCAGTACTTC
few TRBJ2-7 NA TRBV7-2 CASSLAGGFSYEQYF TGTGCCAGCAGCTTAGCGGGGGGCTTCTCCTACGAGCAGTACTTC
NA TRBJ2-7 TRBD2 TRBV27 CASSPGLAGESSYEQYF TGTGCCAGCAGCCCCGGGCTAGCGGGAGAATCTTCCTACGAGCAGTACTTC
NA TRBJ1-2 NA TRBV30 CAWSVDRTGAGYTF TGTGCCTGGAGTGTAGACAGGACTGGTGCTGGCTACACCTTC
NA TRBJ1-2 TRBD1 TRBV29-1 CSVEKEDRDYGYTF TGCAGCGTTGAAAAGGAGGACAGGGACTATGGCTACACCTTC
NA TRBJ1-1 TRBD1 TRBV15 CATGRNSGQMNTEAFF TGTGCCACCGGCAGAAATTCGGGACAGATGAACACTGAAGCTTTCTTT
once TRBJ1-5 NA TRBV18 CASSLAAGGDSNQPQHF TGTGCCAGCTCCCTGGCGGCTGGAGGGGATAGCAATCAGCCCCAGCATTTT
many TRBJ1-2 NA TRBV27 CASTDRAQEGYTF TGTGCCAGCACAGACAGAGCCCAAGAGGGCTACACCTTC
NA TRBJ2-5 TRBD2 TRBV4-3 CASSQERIQRGGNGRETQYF TGCGCCAGCAGCCAAGAAAGGATACAGCGGGGGGGAAATGGAAGAGAGACCCAGTACTTC
NA TRBJ2-3 TRBD2 TRBV25-1 CASSESEGLAGGADTQYF TGTGCCAGCAGTGAATCCGAGGGGCTAGCGGGAGGAGCAGATACGCAGTATTTT
NA TRBJ1-5 NA TRBV12-3/TRBV12-4 CASSTEGGGSNQPQHF TGTGCCAGCAGTACCGAAGGGGGGGGAAGCAATCAGCCCCAGCATTTT
NA TRBJ2-4 TRBD2 TRBV6-1 CAAREGTKNIQYF TGTGCAGCCCGGGAGGGCACCAAAAACATTCAGTACTTC
NA TRBJ2-2 NA TRBV30 CASFSAGTGELFF TGTGCCTCCTTCTCGGCTGGTACCGGGGAGCTGTTTTTT
NA TRBJ1-2 TRBD1 TRBV28 CASSFHRGRANYGYTF TGTGCCAGCAGTTTCCACAGGGGGAGGGCTAACTATGGCTACACCTTC
NA TRBJ2-5 TRBD1 TRBV6-5 CASATDREETQYF TGTGCCAGCGCAACTGACAGGGAAGAGACCCAGTACTTC